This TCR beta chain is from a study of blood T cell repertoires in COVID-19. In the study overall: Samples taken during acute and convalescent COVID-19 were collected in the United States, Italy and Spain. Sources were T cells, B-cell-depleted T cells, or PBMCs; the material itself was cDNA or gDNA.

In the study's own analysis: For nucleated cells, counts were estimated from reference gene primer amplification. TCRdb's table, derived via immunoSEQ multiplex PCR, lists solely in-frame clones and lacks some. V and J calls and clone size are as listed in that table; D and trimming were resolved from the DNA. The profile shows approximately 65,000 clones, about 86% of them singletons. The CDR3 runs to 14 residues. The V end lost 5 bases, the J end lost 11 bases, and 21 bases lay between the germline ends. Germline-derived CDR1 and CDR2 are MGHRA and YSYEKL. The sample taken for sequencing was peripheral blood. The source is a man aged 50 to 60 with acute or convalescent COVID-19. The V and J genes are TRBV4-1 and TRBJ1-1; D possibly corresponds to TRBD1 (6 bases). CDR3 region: CASSTSLQGMVAFF. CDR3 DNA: TGCGCCAGCAGCACGAGCTTACAGGGTATGGTGGCTTTCTTT.